The entry below gives a single T cell receptor beta chain sequence along with its context. Trimming shortened V by 7 bases and J by 4 bases, and 13 bases separated the two germline ends. The CDR3 totals 13 residues. The germline V gene encodes CDR1 SNHLY and CDR2 FYNNEI. Original processing notes: Estimates of nucleated cell counts were drawn from the amplification of reference gene primers. Generated by immunoSEQ multiplex PCR, the TCRdb table keeps only in-frame clones and is missing some. V, J and clone size are taken as reported in that table, and D and trimming were inferred from the DNA itself. The sample shows 120,000 or so clones, more than 75% of them seen only once. This specimen belongs to a study of blood T cell repertoires in COVID-19. Study overall: Acute and convalescent COVID-19 specimens originated in the United States, Italy and Spain. PBMCs, B-cell-depleted T cells, or T cells provided the cDNA or gDNA that made up the material.

V gene TRBV2 combines with J gene TRBJ1-1; no clear D. Source material: peripheral blood. This receptor was obtained from a human donor in a cohort sampled during active COVID-19. The CDR3 loop is CASTREPGTEAFF. Here the CDR3 DNA reads TGTGCCAGCACCCGAGAGCCGGGCACTGAAGCTTTCTTT.